This T cell receptor beta chain was sequenced in a study of blood T cell repertoires in COVID-19. Study in general: COVID-19 samples, acute and convalescent, were from the United States, Italy and Spain. The analysed material was cDNA or gDNA that came from T cells, B-cell-depleted T cells, or PBMCs.

This CDR3 has 14 residues. The germline V gene has CDR1 SGDLS and CDR2 YYNGEE. V gave up 5 bases and J gave up 0 bases, with 9 bases separating them. In the authors' workflow: Estimation of nucleated cell counts relied on the amplification of reference gene primers. The repertoire was sequenced with immunoSEQ multiplex PCR; TCRdb's copy has only in-frame clones and lacks some. The V and J calls and clone size were taken over from that table, and D and trimming were inferred from the DNA. The data hold approximately 50,000 clones, with 88% observed a single time. The sequencing input was peripheral blood. The chain is built from TRBV9 and TRBJ1-3; perhaps TRBD1 as D (6 bases). The receptor comes from a human donor in a cohort sampled during active COVID-19. The chain's CDR3 is CASSLQGSGNTIYF. DNA for the CDR3: TGTGCCAGCAGTCTACAGGGCTCTGGAAACACCATATATTTT. Together with reference TRBV9 and TRBJ1-3, the CDR3 gives the full variable domain: DSGVTQTPKHLITATGQRVTLRCSPRSGDLSVYWYQQSLDQGLQFLIQYYNGEERAKGNILERFSAQQFPDLHSELNLSSLELGDSALYFCASSLQGSGNTIYFGEGSWLTVV.